Shown below are 11 T cell receptor beta chains from a single sample sequenced in a study of lymphopenia after photon versus proton radiotherapy. Method: immunoSEQ multiplex PCR; TCRdb's copy keeps in-frame clones and lacks some. This table holds approximately 45,000 clones, less than 90% found once. This sample comprised peripheral blood, obtained from a patient treated with photon-based radiotherapy. The receptors stem from a man between 40 and 49 years old with gastric cancer.

This chain connects TRBV7-2 to TRBJ1-4; D ambiguous. Germline V gene lookup returns CDR1 SGHTA and CDR2 FQGNSA. V lost 1 base, J lost 8 bases, and 14 bases lay in between. The CDR3 loop spans 15 amino acids. The CDR3 region is CASSLVALLGEKLFF. CDR3 bases: TGTGCCAGCAGCTTAGTAGCTCTCCTAGGGGAAAAACTGTTTTTT.

The genes are TRBV7-8 and TRBJ2-3, with TRBD2 matching 12 bases. CDR3 length equals 16 residues. Germline assignment: CDR1 SGHVS and CDR2 FQNEAQ. V shed 3 bases and J 2 bases; nucleotides not matched to a gene: 3. Here the CDR3 reads CASSFGLAGNTDTQYF. The CDR3 nucleotides are TGTGCCAGCAGCTTTGGACTAGCGGGGAACACAGATACGCAGTATTTT.

The CDR3 DNA is TGCGCCAGCAGCCGAACAGCAGGAGAGACCCAGTACTTC. Translating it yields CASSRTAGETQYF. The rearrangement links TRBV4-1 to TRBJ2-5; D gene ambiguous. The V and J ends lost 4 bases and 4 bases respectively, with 10 bases between them. CDR3 size: 13 residues. Germline V gene data show CDR1 as MGHRA and CDR2 as YSYEKL.

The chain is built from TRBV9 and TRBJ2-1; tentatively, D is TRBD1 (6 bases). The CDR3 is 15 residues long. Germline V gene data show CDR1 as SGDLS and CDR2 as YYNGEE. Between the trimmed V and J ends, which lost 0 bases and 8 bases, there was a span of 15 bases. CDR3 in DNA: TGTGCCAGCAGCGTAGGGCAGGGGATTCACCATGAGCAGTTCTTC. It encodes CASSVGQGIHHEQFF. The whole variable domain, filled in from reference TRBV9 and TRBJ2-1, reads DSGVTQTPKHLITATGQRVTLRCSPRSGDLSVYWYQQSLDQGLQFLIQYYNGEERAKGNILERFSAQQFPDLHSELNLSSLELGDSALYFCASSVGQGIHHEQFFGPGTRLTVL.

This clone occurred a few times. The V gene is TRBV19, the J gene TRBJ1-2, with TRBD1 as a possible D gene (5 bases). The CDR3 loop spans 13 amino acids. Looked up from germline, CDR1 is LNHDA and CDR2 is SQIVND (reference sequence). Trimming removed 3 bases from V and 8 bases from J, with 13 bases in between. CDR3 DNA: TGTGCCAGTAGTATTGAAGGGGCTGGAGGCTACACCTTC. It translates to CASSIEGAGGYTF.

This CDR3 is CASSLTGSPLHF. CDR3 bases: TGTGCCAGCAGCTTAACCGGTTCACCCCTCCACTTT. The V gene is TRBV7-9, the J gene TRBJ1-6; no firm D call. V was pared by 2 bases and J by 9 bases, with 5 bases between. The CDR3 runs to 12 residues. Germline V gives CDR1 SEHNR, CDR2 FQNEAQ (reference sequence). The full variable domain, with the rest looked up from reference TRBV7-9 and TRBJ1-6, is DTGVSQNPRHKITKRGQNVTFRCDPISEHNRLYWYRQTLGQGPEFLTYFQNEAQLEKSRLLSDRFSAERPKGSFSTLEIQRTEQGDSAMYLCASSLTGSPLHFGNGTRLTVT.

The rearrangement links TRBV6-6 to TRBJ1-2; the D gene is possibly TRBD1 (6 bases). Germline CDR1 and CDR2: MNHNY and SVGAGI (reference sequence). V lost 2 bases and J lost 0, with 13 bases in between. This CDR3 spans 16 amino acids. The CDR3 sequence is CASSYEGGRANYGYTF. DNA for the CDR3: TGTGCCAGCAGTTACGAGGGGGGCCGAGCTAACTATGGCTACACCTTC.

The V call is TRBV6-5, the J call TRBJ2-7; 9 nucleotides agree with TRBD1. This CDR3 region has 14 residues. CDR1 and CDR2 from the germline V gene are MNHEY and SVGAGI. J gave up 5 bases and V 5 bases, and 7 bases lay outside the gene matches. The CDR3 here is CASSKPDRGHEQYF. CDR3 sequence (DNA): TGTGCCAGCAGTAAACCGGACAGGGGTCACGAGCAGTACTTC.

In DNA, the CDR3 is TGTGCCAGCAGCCGAGACAGGACCGAAGCTTTCTTT. Translation: CASSRDRTEAFF. The chain links TRBV11-2 to TRBJ1-1; tentatively, D is TRBD1 (6 bases). Germline CDR1 reads SGHAT; CDR2 reads FQNNGV. CDR3 size: 12 residues. The V gene lost 5 bases and the J gene lost 8 bases, with 12 bases spanning the gap.

The chain combines TRBV30 with TRBJ2-7; D is unresolved. The V gene lost 5 bases and the J gene lost 2 bases, with 16 bases spanning the gap. Germline CDR1 is GTSNPN and CDR2 is SVGIG (reference sequence). This CDR3 spans 14 amino acids. CDR3 protein: CAWVRVGPPYEQYF. The CDR3 DNA sequence: TGTGCCTGGGTAAGGGTTGGTCCCCCCTACGAGCAGTACTTC.

The J gene is TRBJ2-2, the V gene TRBV27; possibly TRBD1 for D (5 bases). The CDR3 runs 16 residues. The germline V gene has CDR1 MNHEY and CDR2 SMNVEV (reference sequence). The V gene lost 2 bases and the J gene lost 1 base, with 11 bases spanning the gap. CDR3 amino acids: CASSLTSGQNTGELFF. The CDR3 bases are TGTGCCAGCAGTTTAACCTCCGGACAGAACACCGGGGAGCTGTTTTTT.